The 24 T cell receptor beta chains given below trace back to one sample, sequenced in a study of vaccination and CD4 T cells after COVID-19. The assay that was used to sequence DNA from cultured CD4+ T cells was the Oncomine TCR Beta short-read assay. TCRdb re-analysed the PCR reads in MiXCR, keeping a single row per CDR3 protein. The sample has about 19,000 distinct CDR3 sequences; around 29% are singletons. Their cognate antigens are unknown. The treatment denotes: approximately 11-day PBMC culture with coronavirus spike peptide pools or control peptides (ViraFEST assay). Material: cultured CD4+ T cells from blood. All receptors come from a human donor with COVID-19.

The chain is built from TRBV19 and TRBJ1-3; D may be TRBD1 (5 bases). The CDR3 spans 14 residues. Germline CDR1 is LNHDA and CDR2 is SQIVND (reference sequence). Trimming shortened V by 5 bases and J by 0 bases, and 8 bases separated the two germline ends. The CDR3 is CASSDRLSGNTIYF. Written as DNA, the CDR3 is TGTGCCAGTAGTGACAGACTCTCTGGAAACACCATATATTTT. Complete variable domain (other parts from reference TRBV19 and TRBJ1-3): DGGITQSPKYLFRKEGQNVTLSCEQNLNHDAMYWYRQDPGQGLRLIYYSQIVNDFQKGDIAEGYSVSREKKESFPLTVTSAQKNPTAFYLCASSDRLSGNTIYFGEGSWLTVV.

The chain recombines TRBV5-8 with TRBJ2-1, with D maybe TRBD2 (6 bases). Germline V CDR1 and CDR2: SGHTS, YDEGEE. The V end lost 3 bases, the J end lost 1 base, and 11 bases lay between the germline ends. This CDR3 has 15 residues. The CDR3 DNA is TGTGCCAGCAGCTCTACCGGGAGATCCTACAATGAGCAGTTCTTC. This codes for CASSSTGRSYNEQFF.

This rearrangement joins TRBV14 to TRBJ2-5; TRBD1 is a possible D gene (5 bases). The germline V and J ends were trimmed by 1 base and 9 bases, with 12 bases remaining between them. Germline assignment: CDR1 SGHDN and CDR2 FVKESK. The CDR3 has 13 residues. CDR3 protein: CASSQAAQGAQYF. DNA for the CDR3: TGTGCCAGCAGCCAAGCAGCTCAAGGGGCCCAGTACTTC.

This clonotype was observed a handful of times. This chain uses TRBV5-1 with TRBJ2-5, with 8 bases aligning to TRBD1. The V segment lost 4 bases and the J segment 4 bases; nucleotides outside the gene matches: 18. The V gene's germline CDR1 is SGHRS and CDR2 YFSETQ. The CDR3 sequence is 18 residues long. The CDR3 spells CASSVQGGQVGLGETQYF. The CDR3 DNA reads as TGCGCCAGCAGCGTACAGGGGGGTCAGGTAGGGTTAGGAGAGACCCAGTACTTC.

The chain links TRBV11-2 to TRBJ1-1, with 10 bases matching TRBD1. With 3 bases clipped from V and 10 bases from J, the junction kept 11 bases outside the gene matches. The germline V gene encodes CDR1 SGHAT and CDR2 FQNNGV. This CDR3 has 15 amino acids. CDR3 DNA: TGTGCCAGCAGCTTCGGGACGGACAGGGGGTCCGTAGCTTTCTTT. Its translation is CASSFGTDRGSVAFF.

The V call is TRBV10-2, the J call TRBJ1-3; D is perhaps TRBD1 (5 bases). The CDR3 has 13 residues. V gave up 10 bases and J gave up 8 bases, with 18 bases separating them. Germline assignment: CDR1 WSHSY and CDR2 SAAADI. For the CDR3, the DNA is TGCGCCACCACCGGGACCGCGGAGGACACCATATATTTT. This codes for CATTGTAEDTIYF.

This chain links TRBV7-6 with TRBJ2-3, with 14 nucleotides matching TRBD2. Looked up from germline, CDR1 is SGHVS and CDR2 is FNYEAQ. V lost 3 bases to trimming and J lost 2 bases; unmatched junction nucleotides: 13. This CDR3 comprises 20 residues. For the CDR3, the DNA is TGTGCCAGCAGCTTTACTCGGACTAGCGGGGGGTCACAATACACAGATACGCAGTATTTT. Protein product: CASSFTRTSGGSQYTDTQYF.

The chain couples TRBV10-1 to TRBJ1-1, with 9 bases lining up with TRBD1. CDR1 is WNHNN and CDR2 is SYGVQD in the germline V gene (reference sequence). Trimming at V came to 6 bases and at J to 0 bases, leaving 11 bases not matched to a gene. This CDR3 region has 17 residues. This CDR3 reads CASRPGQGRTMNTEAFF. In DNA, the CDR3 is TGCGCCAGCAGACCCGGACAGGGGAGAACAATGAACACTGAAGCTTTCTTT.

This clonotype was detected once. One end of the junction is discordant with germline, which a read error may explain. The CDR3 DNA is TGTGCCGGCAGCTTTCTAGACAGGAACAATCAGCCCCAGCATTTT. Amino acids: CAGSFLDRNNQPQHF. The chain has TRBV7-2 and TRBJ1-5, with TRBD1 as a possible D gene (6 bases). Germline V gene data show CDR1 as SGHTA and CDR2 as FQGNSA. The CDR3 contains 15 residues.

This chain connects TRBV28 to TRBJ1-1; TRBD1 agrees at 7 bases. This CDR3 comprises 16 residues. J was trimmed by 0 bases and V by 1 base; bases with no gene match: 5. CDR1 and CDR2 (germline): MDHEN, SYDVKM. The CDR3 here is CASSLSTGTVNTEAFF. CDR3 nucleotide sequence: TGTGCCAGCAGTTTATCAACCGGGACAGTGAACACTGAAGCTTTCTTT.

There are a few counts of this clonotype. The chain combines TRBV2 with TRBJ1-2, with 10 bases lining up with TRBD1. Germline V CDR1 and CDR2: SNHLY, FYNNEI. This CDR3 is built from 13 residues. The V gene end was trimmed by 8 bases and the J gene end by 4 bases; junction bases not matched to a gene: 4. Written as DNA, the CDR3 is TGTGCCAGCGTCGGGGACAGGGGCTATGGCTACACCTTC. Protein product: CASVGDRGYGYTF.

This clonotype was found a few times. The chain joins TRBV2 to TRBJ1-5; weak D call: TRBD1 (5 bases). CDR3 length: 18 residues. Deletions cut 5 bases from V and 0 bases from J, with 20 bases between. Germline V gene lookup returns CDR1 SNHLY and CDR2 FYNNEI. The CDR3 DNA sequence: TGTGCCAGCAGTCTGGAGCGTTCTAGGGACCCTAGCAATCAGCCCCAGCATTTT. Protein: CASSLERSRDPSNQPQHF.

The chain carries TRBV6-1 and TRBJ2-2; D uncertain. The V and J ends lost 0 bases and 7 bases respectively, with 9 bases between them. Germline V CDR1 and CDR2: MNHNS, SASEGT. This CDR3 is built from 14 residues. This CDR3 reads CASSEALKGGELFF. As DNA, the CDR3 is TGTGCCAGCAGTGAAGCGCTAAAGGGCGGGGAGCTGTTTTTT.

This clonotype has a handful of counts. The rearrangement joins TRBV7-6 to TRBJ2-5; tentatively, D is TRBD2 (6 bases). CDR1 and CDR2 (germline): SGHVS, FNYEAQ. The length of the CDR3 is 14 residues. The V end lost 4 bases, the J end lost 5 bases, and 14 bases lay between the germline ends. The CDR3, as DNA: TGTGCCAGCAGCTCCTCGGGGGAAGGGGAGACCCAGTACTTC. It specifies CASSSSGEGETQYF.

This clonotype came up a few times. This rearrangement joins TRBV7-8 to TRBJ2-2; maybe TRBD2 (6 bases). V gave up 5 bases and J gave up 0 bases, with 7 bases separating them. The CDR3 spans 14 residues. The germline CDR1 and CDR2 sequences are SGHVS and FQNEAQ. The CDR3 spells CASSGTSNTGELFF. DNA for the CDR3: TGTGCCAGCAGCGGGACTTCGAACACCGGGGAGCTGTTTTTT.

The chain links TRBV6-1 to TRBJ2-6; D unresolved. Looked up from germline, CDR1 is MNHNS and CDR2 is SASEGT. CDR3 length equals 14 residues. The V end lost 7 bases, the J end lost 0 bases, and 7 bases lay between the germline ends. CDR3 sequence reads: CASKPNSGANVLTF. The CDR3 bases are TGTGCCAGCAAGCCGAACTCTGGGGCCAACGTCCTGACTTTC.

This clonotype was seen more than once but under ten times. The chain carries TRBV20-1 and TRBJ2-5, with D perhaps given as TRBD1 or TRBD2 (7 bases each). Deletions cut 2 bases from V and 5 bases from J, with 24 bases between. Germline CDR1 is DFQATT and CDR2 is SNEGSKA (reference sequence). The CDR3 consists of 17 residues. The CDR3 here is CSARSRSGGGYKETQYF. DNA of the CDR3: TGCAGTGCTAGAAGTCGATCAGGGGGGGGTTATAAGGAGACCCAGTACTTC.

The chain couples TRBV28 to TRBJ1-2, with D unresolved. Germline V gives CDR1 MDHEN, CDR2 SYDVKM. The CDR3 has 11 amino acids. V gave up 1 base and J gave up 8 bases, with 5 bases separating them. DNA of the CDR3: TGTGCCAGCAGTTTATTAAACGGCTACACCTTC. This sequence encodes CASSLLNGYTF.

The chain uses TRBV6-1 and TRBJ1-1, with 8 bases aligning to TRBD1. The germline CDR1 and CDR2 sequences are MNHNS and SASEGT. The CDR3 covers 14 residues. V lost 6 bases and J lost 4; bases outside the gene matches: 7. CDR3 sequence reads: CASRWTGMGTEAFF. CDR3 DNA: TGTGCCAGCAGATGGACAGGGATGGGCACTGAAGCTTTCTTT.

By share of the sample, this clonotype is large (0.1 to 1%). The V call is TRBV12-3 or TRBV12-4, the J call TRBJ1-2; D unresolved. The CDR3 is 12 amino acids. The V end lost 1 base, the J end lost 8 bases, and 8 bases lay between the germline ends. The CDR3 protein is CASSLGVPGYTF. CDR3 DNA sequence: TGTGCCAGCAGTTTAGGGGTACCAGGCTACACCTTC.

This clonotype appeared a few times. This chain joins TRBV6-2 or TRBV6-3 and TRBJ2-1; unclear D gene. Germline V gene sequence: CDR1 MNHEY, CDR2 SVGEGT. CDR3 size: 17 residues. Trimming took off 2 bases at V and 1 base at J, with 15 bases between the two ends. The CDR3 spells CASSYGRLVRSYNEQFF. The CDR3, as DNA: TGTGCCAGCAGTTACGGGCGGCTAGTAAGGTCCTACAATGAGCAGTTCTTC.

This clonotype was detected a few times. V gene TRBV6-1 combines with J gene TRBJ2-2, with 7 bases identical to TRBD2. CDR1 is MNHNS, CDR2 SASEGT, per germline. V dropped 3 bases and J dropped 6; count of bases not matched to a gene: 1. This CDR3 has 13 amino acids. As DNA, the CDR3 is TGTGCCAGCAGTGAGACTAGCCCCGGGGAGCTGTTTTTT. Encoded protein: CASSETSPGELFF.

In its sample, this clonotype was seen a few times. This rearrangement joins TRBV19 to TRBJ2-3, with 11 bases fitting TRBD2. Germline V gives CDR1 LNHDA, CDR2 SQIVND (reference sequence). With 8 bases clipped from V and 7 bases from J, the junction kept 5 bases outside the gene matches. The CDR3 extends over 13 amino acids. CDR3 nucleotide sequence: TGTGCCAGTGATAGCGGGGGGGCCAATACGCAGTATTTT. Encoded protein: CASDSGGANTQYF.

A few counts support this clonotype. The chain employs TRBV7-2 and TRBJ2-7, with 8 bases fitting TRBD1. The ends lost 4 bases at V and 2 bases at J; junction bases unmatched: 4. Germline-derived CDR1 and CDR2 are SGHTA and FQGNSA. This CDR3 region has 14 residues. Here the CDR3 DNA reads TGTGCCAGCAGCTCCGACAGGGGAGCCTACGAGCAGTACTTC. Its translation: CASSSDRGAYEQYF.